The 17 T cell receptor beta chains listed next were all sequenced from one sample in a study of cytotoxic CD8 clonotypes in ibrutinib-treated CLL. The data were produced by immunoSEQ multiplex PCR, yet TCRdb's version contains in-frame clones alone and is incomplete. The sample contains about 250,000 clones, around 70% of which appear only once. The sample here was PBMCs, taken after 24 months of ibrutinib treatment. These receptors all stem from a human donor with chronic lymphocytic leukemia.

This chain links TRBV7-9 with TRBJ1-1; 8 bases align to TRBD1. With V trimmed by 4 bases and J by 3 bases, 7 bases remained unmatched. Germline V gene lookup returns CDR1 SEHNR and CDR2 FQNEAQ (reference sequence). CDR3 length: 15 amino acids. The DNA for the CDR3 is TGTGCCAGCAGCTCCCAGGGGGCTTGGGACACTGAAGCTTTCTTT. It translates to CASSSQGAWDTEAFF.

The CDR3 here is CASSRTRALINEQFF. CDR3 bases: TGTGCCAGCAGTCGTACTAGGGCGCTTATTAATGAGCAGTTCTTC. The chain is built from TRBV5-8 and TRBJ2-1; TRBD2 is a possible D gene (5 bases). Trimming left V 5 bases short and J 7 bases short, with 19 bases between. CDR3 length: 15 amino acids. CDR1 SGHTS and CDR2 YDEGEE come from the germline V gene.

V usage is TRBV18 and J usage is TRBJ2-2, with D possibly being TRBD1 (5 bases). From germline, CDR1 is KGHSH and CDR2 LQKENI. Trimming removed 3 bases from V and 1 base from J, with 12 bases in between. CDR3 length: 16 residues. In nucleotides, the CDR3 is TGTGCCAGCTCACCTCAGCGACAGCTGAACACCGGGGAGCTGTTTTTT. Protein: CASSPQRQLNTGELFF.

This chain joins TRBV5-1 and TRBJ2-1, with unresolved D. Per germline, CDR1 SGHRS and CDR2 YFSETQ. The CDR3 spans 16 residues. The ends were cut back, 0 bases at V and 3 bases at J, with 13 bases in the middle. The CDR3 sequence: CASSLGLASVYNEQFF. The CDR3 region has the DNA TGCGCCAGCAGCTTGGGTTTGGCATCGGTCTACAATGAGCAGTTCTTC.

The chain combines TRBV28 with TRBJ1-5; a possible D gene is TRBD1 (6 bases). Germline V gene data show CDR1 as MDHEN and CDR2 as SYDVKM. Deletions cut 6 bases from V and 1 base from J, with 13 bases between. The CDR3 consists of 15 residues. The CDR3 region has the DNA TGTGCCAGCAGCTACACAGGGAGAAGCAATCAGCCCCAGCATTTT. Translating it yields CASSYTGRSNQPQHF.

V is TRBV11-2 and J is TRBJ1-1, with D uncertain. V lost 2 bases and J 1 base, leaving 5 bases between the germline ends. Germline CDR1 and CDR2: SGHAT and FQNNGV. This CDR3 has 13 amino acids. The CDR3 DNA is TGTGCCAGCAGCTTAAACGGGAACACTGAAGCTTTCTTT. It yields the protein CASSLNGNTEAFF.

The chain links TRBV7-2 to TRBJ1-2; 7 nucleotides line up with TRBD1. The CDR3 contains 13 residues. V lost 6 bases, J lost 4 bases, and 5 bases stayed unmatched. The germline V gene has CDR1 SGHTA and CDR2 FQGNSA. The CDR3 sequence: CASRRQGGYGYTF. CDR3 in DNA: TGTGCCAGCAGACGACAGGGTGGCTATGGCTACACCTTC.

The V and J genes are TRBV9 and TRBJ2-1; D is possibly TRBD1 or TRBD2 (6 bases each). Germline CDR1 reads SGDLS; CDR2 reads YYNGEE. Trimming pared 4 bases from V and 4 bases from J, leaving 18 bases between. There are 16 residues in the CDR3. The CDR3 sequence: CASSSEVRGDYNEQFF. The CDR3 DNA follows: TGTGCCAGCAGCTCAGAGGTGAGGGGGGATTACAATGAGCAGTTCTTC.

The chain uses TRBV5-1 and TRBJ2-7; no definite D call. Per germline, CDR1 SGHRS and CDR2 YFSETQ. The CDR3 totals 15 residues. V was cut by 0 bases and J by 3 bases, with 13 bases left in between. CDR3 in DNA: TGCGCCAGCAGCTTGGGGCAGCCGAGACGCTACGAGCAGTACTTC. Translating it yields CASSLGQPRRYEQYF.

The J gene is TRBJ1-2, the V gene TRBV9; no reliable D call. Trimming pared 4 bases from V and 0 bases from J, leaving 10 bases between. This CDR3 is built from 14 residues. The germline V gene encodes CDR1 SGDLS and CDR2 YYNGEE. CDR3 DNA: TGTGCCAGCAGCCCCAGCGGGGCTAACTATGGCTACACCTTC. It specifies CASSPSGANYGYTF.

The chain links TRBV15 to TRBJ2-7; D is ambiguous. The CDR3 consists of 13 residues. Trimming cost V 4 bases and J 5 bases, with 12 bases left between them. CDR1 LNHNV and CDR2 YYDKDF come from the germline V gene (reference sequence). The CDR3 sequence: CATSTTRVNEQYF. CDR3 bases: TGTGCCACCAGCACCACAAGGGTTAACGAGCAGTACTTC. The full variable domain, rest sourced from reference TRBV15 and TRBJ2-7, is DAMVIQNPRYQVTQFGKPVTLSCSQTLNHNVMYWYQQKSSQAPKLLFHYYDKDFNNEADTPDNFQSRRPNTSFCFLDIRSPGLGDTAMYLCATSTTRVNEQYFGPGTRLTVT.

The chain is built from TRBV10-3 and TRBJ1-2, with 8 bases lining up with TRBD1. Germline V gives CDR1 ENHRY, CDR2 SYGVKD. The CDR3 covers 13 residues. J gave up 6 bases and V 2 bases, and 2 bases lay outside the gene matches. CDR3 residues: CAISEQGAHGYTF. The CDR3, as DNA: TGTGCCATCAGTGAGCAGGGGGCACATGGCTACACCTTC.

This clone was detected a few times. The chain has TRBV30 and TRBJ2-7, with D hard to call. V was shortened by 0 bases and J by 6 bases, with 15 bases between the two germline ends. CDR1 and CDR2 (germline): GTSNPN, SVGIG (reference sequence). The CDR3 runs to 14 residues. The CDR3 DNA follows: TGTGCCTGGAGTGTACTTAGTGGTTCGATCGAGCAGTACTTC. Its translation is CAWSVLSGSIEQYF.

This sequence joins TRBV1 and TRBJ2-1; the table assigns TRBD2, which was not confirmed against the DNA. TRBV1 constitutes a pseudogene. This CDR3 comprises 16 residues. In nucleotides, the CDR3 is TGCACCAGCAGCCCAGAGCGGGACCCCCACTACAATGAGCAGTTCTTC. As protein: CTSSPERDPHYNEQFF.

The genes are TRBV5-1 and TRBJ2-5; D is perhaps TRBD1 or TRBD2 (5 bases each). Germline-derived CDR1 and CDR2 are SGHRS and YFSETQ. Deletions cut 0 bases from V and 5 bases from J, with 14 bases between. The CDR3 totals 15 residues. The CDR3 sequence is CASSLGDAGGETQYF. The CDR3 nucleotides are TGCGCCAGCAGCTTGGGGGACGCCGGCGGGGAGACCCAGTACTTC. The full variable domain, rest sourced from reference TRBV5-1 and TRBJ2-5, is KAGVTQTPRYLIKTRGQQVTLSCSPISGHRSVSWYQQTPGQGLQFLFEYFSETQRNKGNFPGRFSGRQFSNSRSEMNVSTLELGDSALYLCASSLGDAGGETQYFGPGTRLLVL.

V is TRBV15 and J is TRBJ1-3; D gene unclear. Germline loops: CDR1 LNHNV, CDR2 YYDKDF (reference sequence). Trimming removed 3 bases from V and 0 bases from J, with 12 bases in between. The CDR3 is 16 amino acids. CDR3 DNA sequence: TGTGCCACCAGCAGTGAGCCAGGTTTCTCTGGAAACACCATATATTTT. Protein sequence: CATSSEPGFSGNTIYF.

V gene TRBV4-1 combines with J gene TRBJ2-5; the D is unclear. CDR3 length: 14 amino acids. The ends were cut back, 4 bases at V and 7 bases at J, with 16 bases in the middle. Looked up from germline, CDR1 is MGHRA and CDR2 is YSYEKL. In DNA, the CDR3 is TGCGCCAGCAGCCCTTCAGAACGGGTGGGGACCCAGTACTTC. As protein: CASSPSERVGTQYF.